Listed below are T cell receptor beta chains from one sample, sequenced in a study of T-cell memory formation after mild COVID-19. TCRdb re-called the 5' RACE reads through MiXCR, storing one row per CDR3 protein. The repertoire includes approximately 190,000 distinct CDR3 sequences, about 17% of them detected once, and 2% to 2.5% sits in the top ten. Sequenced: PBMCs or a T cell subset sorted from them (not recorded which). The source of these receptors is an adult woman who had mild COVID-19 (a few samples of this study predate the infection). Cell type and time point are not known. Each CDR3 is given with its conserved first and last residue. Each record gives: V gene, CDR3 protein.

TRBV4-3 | CASSQDPRSGNTIYF
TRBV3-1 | CAAGKYEQYF
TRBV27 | CASSLTGRRYEQYF
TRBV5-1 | CASSLQDRRVHEQFF
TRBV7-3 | CASSFSRSSPDTQYF
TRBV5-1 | CASSGSGSSYNEQFF
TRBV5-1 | CASSQDPLVGGYTF
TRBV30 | CAEQGRDYGYTF
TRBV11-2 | CASSLGVAGLNQPQHF
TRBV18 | CASSRDRSETQYF
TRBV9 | CASSPLGTSGRGNEQFF
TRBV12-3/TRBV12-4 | CASSLVGTESPLHF
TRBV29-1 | CSVDTQYF
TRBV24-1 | CATSDLSGDSYNEQFF
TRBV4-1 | CASSQVTGATNEKLFF
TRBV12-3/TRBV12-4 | CASTGAEGETQYF
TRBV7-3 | CASGQGLNTGELFF
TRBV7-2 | CASSPTSGGVVAKNIQYF
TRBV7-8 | CASSSSRTGTSPGNEQFF
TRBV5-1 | CASSKGQGRSGNTIYF
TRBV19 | CASSIGEPRTDTQYF
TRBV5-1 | CASSSDLGEQYF
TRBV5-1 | CASSFGDGNTEAFF
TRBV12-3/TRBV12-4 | CASSRTGIGNQPQHF
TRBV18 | CASSPAAGANSPLHF
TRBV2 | CASSGSGNSPLHF
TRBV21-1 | CASSKTGTAYEQYF
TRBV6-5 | CASSSRDRGLGYTF
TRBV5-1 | CASSLFGATNEKLFF
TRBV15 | CATSKATLRGGYTF
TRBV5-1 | CASSLGLAEGEQFF
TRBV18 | CASSPGHTDTQTF
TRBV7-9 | CASSFEGGGNEKLFF
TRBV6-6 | CASVRRSNTGELFF
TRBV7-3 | CASSVDTDTQYF
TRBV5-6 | CASSLPGTGIYGYTF
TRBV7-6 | CASSRRTGLYEQYF
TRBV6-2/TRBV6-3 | CASSNRDGGIHGQYF
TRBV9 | CASSLGRTVGTEAFF
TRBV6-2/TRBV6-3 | CASSYSRLGEAFF
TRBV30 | CAWSVPMTGNTGELFF
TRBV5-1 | CASTKQGAQNTEAFF
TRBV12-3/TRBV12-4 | CASSPRGGEQFF
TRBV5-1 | CASSLVRGQSNEQFF
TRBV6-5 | CASSRYGTGTGELFF
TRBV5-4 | CASSLGRGAGSYEQYF
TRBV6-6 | CASSALETANYEQYF
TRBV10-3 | CAISGRDRANTEAFF
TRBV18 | CASSQTTGGPNTEAFF
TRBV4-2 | CASSQEVGGLGYTF
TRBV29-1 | CSVEGQGLLGTDTQYF
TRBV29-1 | CSVADVTYEQYF
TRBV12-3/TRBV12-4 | CASSSVGLDGYTF